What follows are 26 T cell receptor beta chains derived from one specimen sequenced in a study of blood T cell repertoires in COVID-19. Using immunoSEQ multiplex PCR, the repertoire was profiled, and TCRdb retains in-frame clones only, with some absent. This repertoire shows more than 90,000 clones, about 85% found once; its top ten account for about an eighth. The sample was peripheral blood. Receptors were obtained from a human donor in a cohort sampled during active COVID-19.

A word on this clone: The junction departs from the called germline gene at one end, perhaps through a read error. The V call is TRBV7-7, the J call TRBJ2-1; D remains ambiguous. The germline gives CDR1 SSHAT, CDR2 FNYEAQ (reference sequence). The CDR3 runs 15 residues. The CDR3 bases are TGTGCTAGCAGCTTAGCCCCAGGATCCCCCAATGAGCAGTTCTTC. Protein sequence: CASSLAPGSPNEQFF.

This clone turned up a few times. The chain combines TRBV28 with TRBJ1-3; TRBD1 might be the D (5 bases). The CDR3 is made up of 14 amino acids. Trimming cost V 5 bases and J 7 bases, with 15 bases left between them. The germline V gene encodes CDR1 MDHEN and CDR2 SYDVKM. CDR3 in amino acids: CASSGPLRGNTIYF. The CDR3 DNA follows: TGTGCCAGCAGTGGACCACTAAGGGGCAACACCATATATTTT.

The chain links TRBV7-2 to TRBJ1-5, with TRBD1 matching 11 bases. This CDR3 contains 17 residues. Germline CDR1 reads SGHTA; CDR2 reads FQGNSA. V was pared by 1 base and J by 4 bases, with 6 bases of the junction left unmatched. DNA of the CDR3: TGTGCCAGCAGCTTAGTGGGGGGACAGGGGGGTAATCAGCCCCAGCATTTT. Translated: CASSLVGGQGGNQPQHF.

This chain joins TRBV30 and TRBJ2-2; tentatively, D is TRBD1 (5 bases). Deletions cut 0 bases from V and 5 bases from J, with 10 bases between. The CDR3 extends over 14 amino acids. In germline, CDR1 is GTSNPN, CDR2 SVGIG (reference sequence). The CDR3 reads CAWSVQAGTGELFF. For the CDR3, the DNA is TGTGCCTGGAGTGTACAGGCAGGGACCGGGGAGCTGTTTTTT.

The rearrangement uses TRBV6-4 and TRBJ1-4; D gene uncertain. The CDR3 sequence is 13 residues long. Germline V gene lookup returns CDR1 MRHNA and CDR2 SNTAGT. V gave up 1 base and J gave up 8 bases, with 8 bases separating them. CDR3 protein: CASSDFDGEKLFF. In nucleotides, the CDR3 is TGTGCCAGCAGTGACTTTGACGGGGAAAAACTGTTTTTT.

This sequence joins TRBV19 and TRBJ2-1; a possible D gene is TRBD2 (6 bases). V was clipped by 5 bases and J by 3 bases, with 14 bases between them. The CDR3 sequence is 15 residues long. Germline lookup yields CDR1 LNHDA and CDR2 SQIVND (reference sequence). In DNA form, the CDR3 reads TGTGCCAGTAGTGGAGGGGCCCGGGGCTACAATGAGCAGTTCTTC. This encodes CASSGGARGYNEQFF.

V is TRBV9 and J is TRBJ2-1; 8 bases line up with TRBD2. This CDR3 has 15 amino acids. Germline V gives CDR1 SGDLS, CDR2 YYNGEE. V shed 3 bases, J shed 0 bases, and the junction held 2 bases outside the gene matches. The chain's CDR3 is CASSASGSSYNEQFF. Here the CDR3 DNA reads TGTGCCAGCAGCGCAAGCGGGAGCTCCTACAATGAGCAGTTCTTC.

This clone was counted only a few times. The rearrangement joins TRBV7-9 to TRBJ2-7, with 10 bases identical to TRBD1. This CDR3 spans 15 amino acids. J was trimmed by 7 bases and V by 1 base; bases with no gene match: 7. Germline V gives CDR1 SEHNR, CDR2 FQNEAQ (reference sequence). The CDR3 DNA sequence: TGTGCCAGCAGCTTAGGGGGGACAGGGGAAGGAGAGCAGTACTTC. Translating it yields CASSLGGTGEGEQYF. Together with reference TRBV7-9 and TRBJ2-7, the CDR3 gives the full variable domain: DTGVSQNPRHKITKRGQNVTFRCDPISEHNRLYWYRQTLGQGPEFLTYFQNEAQLEKSRLLSDRFSAERPKGSFSTLEIQRTEQGDSAMYLCASSLGGTGEGEQYFGPGTRLTVT.

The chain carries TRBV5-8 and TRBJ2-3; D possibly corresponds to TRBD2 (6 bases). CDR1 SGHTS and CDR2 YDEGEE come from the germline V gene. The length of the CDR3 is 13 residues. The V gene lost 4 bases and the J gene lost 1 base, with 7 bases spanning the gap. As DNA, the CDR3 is TGTGCCAGCAGCGGGGAGGGCACAGATACGCAGTATTTT. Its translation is CASSGEGTDTQYF.

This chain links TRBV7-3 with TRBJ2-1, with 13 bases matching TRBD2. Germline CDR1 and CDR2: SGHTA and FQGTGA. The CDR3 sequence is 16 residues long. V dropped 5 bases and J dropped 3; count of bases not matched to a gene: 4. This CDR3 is CASSPRTSGGYNEQFF. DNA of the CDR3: TGTGCCAGCAGCCCACGGACTAGCGGGGGCTACAATGAGCAGTTCTTC.

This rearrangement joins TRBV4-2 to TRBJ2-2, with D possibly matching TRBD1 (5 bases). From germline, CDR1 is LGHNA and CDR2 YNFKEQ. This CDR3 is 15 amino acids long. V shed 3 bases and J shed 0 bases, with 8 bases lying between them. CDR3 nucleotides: TGTGCCAGCAGCCATAAGGGGACGAACACCGGGGAGCTGTTTTTT. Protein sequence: CASSHKGTNTGELFF.

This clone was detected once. CDR3 DNA: TGCAGCGTGCGACTAGCGGGGGGGCCAAAGACCCAGTACTTC. Translating gives CSVRLAGGPKTQYF. The chain recombines TRBV29-1 with TRBJ2-5; 14 nucleotides align to TRBD2. Germline CDR1 and CDR2: SQVTM and ANQGSEA. V dropped 6 bases and J dropped 6; count of bases not matched to a gene: 6. The CDR3 extends over 14 amino acids.

CDR3 sequence (DNA): TGTGCCAGCAGCGTAGCCCCAGGACAAGAGACCCAGTACTTC. It codes for CASSVAPGQETQYF. V usage is TRBV9 and J usage is TRBJ2-5; D gene ambiguous. V was cut by 0 bases and J by 2 bases, with 8 bases left in between. The CDR3 is made up of 14 amino acids. Per germline, CDR1 SGDLS and CDR2 YYNGEE.

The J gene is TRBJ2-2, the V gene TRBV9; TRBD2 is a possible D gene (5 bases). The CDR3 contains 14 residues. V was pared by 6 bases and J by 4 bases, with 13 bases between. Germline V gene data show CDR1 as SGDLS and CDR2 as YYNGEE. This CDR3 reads CASTSSGSTGELFF. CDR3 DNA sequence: TGTGCCAGCACGTCAAGCGGTAGCACCGGGGAGCTGTTTTTT.

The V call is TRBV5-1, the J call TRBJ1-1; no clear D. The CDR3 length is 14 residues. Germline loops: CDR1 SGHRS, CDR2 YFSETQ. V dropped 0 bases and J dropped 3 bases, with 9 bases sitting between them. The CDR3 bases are TGCGCCAGCAGCTTGGGTCACGGGTACACTGAAGCTTTCTTT. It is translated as CASSLGHGYTEAFF.

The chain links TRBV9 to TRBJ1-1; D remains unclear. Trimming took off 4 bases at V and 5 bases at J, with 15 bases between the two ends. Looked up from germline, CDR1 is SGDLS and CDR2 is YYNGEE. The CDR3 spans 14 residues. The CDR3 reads CASSSDPGRTEAFF. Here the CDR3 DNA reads TGTGCCAGCAGCTCAGACCCGGGGAGAACTGAAGCTTTCTTT.

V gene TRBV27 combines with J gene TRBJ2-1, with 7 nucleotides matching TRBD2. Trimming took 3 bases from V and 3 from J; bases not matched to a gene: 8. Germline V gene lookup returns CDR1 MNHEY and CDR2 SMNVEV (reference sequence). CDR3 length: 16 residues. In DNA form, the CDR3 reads TGTGCCAGCAGTTTGATAGCGGGCGACCTCTACAATGAGCAGTTCTTC. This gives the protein CASSLIAGDLYNEQFF.

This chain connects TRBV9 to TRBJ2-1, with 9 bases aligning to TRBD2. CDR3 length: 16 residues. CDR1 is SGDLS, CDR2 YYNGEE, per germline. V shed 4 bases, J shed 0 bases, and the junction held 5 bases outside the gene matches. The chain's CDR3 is CASSLLAGNSYNEQFF. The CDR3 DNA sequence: TGTGCCAGCAGCTTGCTAGCGGGGAACTCCTACAATGAGCAGTTCTTC.

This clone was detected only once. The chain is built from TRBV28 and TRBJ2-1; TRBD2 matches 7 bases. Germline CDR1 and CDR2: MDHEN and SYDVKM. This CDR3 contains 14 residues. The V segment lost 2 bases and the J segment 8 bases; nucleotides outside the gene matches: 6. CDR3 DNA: TGTGCCAGCAGTTTACGAGGGAGGGACGATGAGCAGTTCTTC. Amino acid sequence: CASSLRGRDDEQFF.

For the CDR3, the DNA is TGTGCCTGGAACCCAGGGGCGGCTAATGAAAAACTGTTTTTT. Translated, it gives CAWNPGAANEKLFF. V is TRBV30 and J is TRBJ1-4, with D perhaps TRBD1 (6 bases). V lost 4 bases, J lost 3 bases, and 12 bases lay in between. The CDR3 runs 14 residues. Germline V gives CDR1 GTSNPN, CDR2 SVGIG (reference sequence).

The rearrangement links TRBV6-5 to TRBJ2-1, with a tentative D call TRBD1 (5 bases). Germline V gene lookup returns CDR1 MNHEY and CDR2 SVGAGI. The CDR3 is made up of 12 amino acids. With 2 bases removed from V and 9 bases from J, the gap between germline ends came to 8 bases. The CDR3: CASSYRGTEQFF. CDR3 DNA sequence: TGTGCCAGCAGTTACAGGGGCACTGAGCAGTTCTTC.

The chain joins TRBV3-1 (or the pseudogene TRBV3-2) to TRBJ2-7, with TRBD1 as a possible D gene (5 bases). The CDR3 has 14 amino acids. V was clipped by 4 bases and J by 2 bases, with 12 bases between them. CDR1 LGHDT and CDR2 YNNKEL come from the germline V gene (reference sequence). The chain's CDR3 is CASSRALGPYEQYF. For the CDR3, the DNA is TGTGCCAGCAGCCGGGCCTTGGGGCCCTACGAGCAGTACTTC.

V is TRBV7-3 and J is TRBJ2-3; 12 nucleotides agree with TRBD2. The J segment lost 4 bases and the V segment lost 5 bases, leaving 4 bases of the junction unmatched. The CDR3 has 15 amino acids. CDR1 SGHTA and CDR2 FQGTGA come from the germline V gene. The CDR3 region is CASSPTSGSSDTQYF. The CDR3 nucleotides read TGTGCCAGCAGCCCGACTAGCGGGAGTTCAGATACGCAGTATTTT.

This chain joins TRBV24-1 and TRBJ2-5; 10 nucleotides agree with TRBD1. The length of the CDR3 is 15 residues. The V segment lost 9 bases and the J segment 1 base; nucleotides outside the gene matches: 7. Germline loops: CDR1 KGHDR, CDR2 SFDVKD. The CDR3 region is CATAGGQGSQETQYF. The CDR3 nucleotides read TGTGCCACCGCCGGGGGACAGGGGTCCCAAGAGACCCAGTACTTC.

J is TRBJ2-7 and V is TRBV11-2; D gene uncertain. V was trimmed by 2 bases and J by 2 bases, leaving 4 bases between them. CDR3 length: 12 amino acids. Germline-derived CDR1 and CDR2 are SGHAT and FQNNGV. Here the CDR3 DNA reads TGTGCCAGCAGCTTAACTGCCTACGAGCAGTACTTC. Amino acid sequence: CASSLTAYEQYF.

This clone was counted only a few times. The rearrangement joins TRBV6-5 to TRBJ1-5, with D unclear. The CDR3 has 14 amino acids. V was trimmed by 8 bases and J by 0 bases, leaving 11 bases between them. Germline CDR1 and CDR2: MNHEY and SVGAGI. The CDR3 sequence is CASGPRVSNQPQHF. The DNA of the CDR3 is TGTGCCAGCGGTCCGAGAGTTAGCAATCAGCCCCAGCATTTT.